This T cell receptor beta chain was documented in a study of vaccination and CD4 T cells after COVID-19. Study as a whole: Each participant underwent a two-dose regimen of either the BNT162b2 or the mRNA-1273 vaccine. Cellular stimulation was performed using overlapping spike peptides derived from SARS-CoV-2, HCoV-NL63, HCoV-OC43 and HCoV-229E. Sampling after COVID took place at a median of about 91 days (range 35 to 161) following diagnosis.

On this clonotype itself: Its specificity is not known.

Documented treatment: roughly 10-day PBMC culture with coronavirus spike peptide pools or control peptides (ViraFEST assay). It was on days 3 and 7 that half the medium was replaced with fresh IL-2 medium. V dropped 4 bases and J dropped 2 bases, with 11 bases sitting between them. Germline loops: CDR1 LNHDA, CDR2 SQIVND (reference sequence). CDR3 length: 14 amino acids. Once obtained from cultured CD4+ T cells, the DNA was sequenced using the Oncomine TCR Beta short-read assay. MiXCR, applied by TCRdb to the PCR reads, yields one record per CDR3 protein. The sample has under 15,000 distinct CDR3 sequences; around half are singletons.

The sequence was collected from a human donor who had recovered from COVID-19. The sequencing sample was made of CD4+ T cells from blood, cultured in vitro. V and J are TRBV19 and TRBJ1-1, with D possibly matching TRBD1 (5 bases). CDR3 DNA: TGTGCCAGTAGTAAAAATACAGGTAACACTGAAGCTTTCTTT. Translated, it gives CASSKNTGNTEAFF.